A single sample gave rise to the 20 T cell receptor beta chains below, sequenced in a study of monozygotic twins with inflammatory bowel disease. TCRdb reanalyzed the 5' RACE reads and collapses them to one entry per CDR3 protein, without DNA. This table holds fewer than 200,000 distinct CDR3 sequences. Sequencing used blood. These receptors were obtained from a human donor with ulcerative colitis or Crohn's disease, or a healthy co-twin of an affected twin (not recorded which).

The chain employs TRBV6-5 and TRBJ2-7; TCRdb gives TRBD2 as the D gene, but with no DNA this cannot be confirmed. In germline, CDR1 is MNHEY, CDR2 SVGAGI. CDR3 length: 15 residues. CDR3 protein: CASSYSWTWGYEQYF.

This chain uses TRBV20-1 with TRBJ2-7; there is no DNA to check the TCRdb D call of TRBD2. The germline gives CDR1 DFQATT, CDR2 SNEGSKA (reference sequence). The length of the CDR3 is 18 residues. The CDR3 is CSARDPSPGLAAPYEQYF.

The chain couples TRBV5-5 to TRBJ1-5. The CDR3 contains 17 residues. The germline CDR1 and CDR2 sequences are SGHKS and YYEKEE (reference sequence). The CDR3 region is CASSSAPSFGGNQPQHF. Combining the CDR3 with reference TRBV5-5 and TRBJ1-5 gives the whole variable domain DAGVTQSPTHLIKTRGQQVTLRCSPISGHKSVSWYQQVLGQGPQFIFQYYEKEERGRGNFPDRFSARQFPNYSSELNVNALLLGDSALYLCASSSAPSFGGNQPQHFGDGTRLSIL.

The gene calls are TRBV29-1 and TRBJ2-7. CDR3 length: 14 amino acids. The germline V gene encodes CDR1 SQVTM and CDR2 ANQGSEA. CDR3 region: CSVLLDAEGYEQYF.

The chain has TRBV7-2 and TRBJ2-7. CDR1 and CDR2 from the germline V gene are SGHTA and FQGNSA. The CDR3 spans 14 residues. The CDR3: CASSPALRQNEQYF.

The chain has TRBV5-6 and TRBJ2-3; TCRdb selects TRBD2, and the lack of DNA leaves this call unchecked. The germline CDR1 and CDR2 sequences are SGHDT and YYEEEE. The CDR3 contains 18 residues. This CDR3 reads CASSLGTSGSGYADTQYF.

The chain is built from TRBV5-1 and TRBJ2-1. CDR3 size: 15 residues. Germline-derived CDR1 and CDR2 are SGHRS and YFSETQ. The CDR3 sequence: CASSRTGGSDNEQFF.

The chain uses TRBV6-2 or TRBV6-3 and TRBJ1-2; TCRdb returns TRBD1, unconfirmable since there is no DNA. CDR1 MNHEY and CDR2 SVGEGT come from the germline V gene. The CDR3 loop spans 15 amino acids. This CDR3 is CASSFAIQGADGYTF.

This chain uses TRBV3-1 with TRBJ1-1; TCRdb names TRBD1, which stays unverified in the absence of DNA. CDR1 is LGHDT and CDR2 is YNNKEL in the germline V gene (reference sequence). This CDR3 region has 15 residues. This CDR3 reads CASSQGAGDHTEAFF.

The V gene is TRBV6-5, the J gene TRBJ1-1. The CDR3 is made up of 16 amino acids. Germline CDR1 reads MNHEY; CDR2 reads SVGAGI. The CDR3 region is CASSYYPVSMNTEAFF.

This chain joins TRBV20-1 and TRBJ2-1; TCRdb selects TRBD2, and the lack of DNA leaves this call unchecked. The CDR3 length is 16 residues. Looked up from germline, CDR1 is DFQATT and CDR2 is SNEGSKA (reference sequence). CDR3 amino acids: CSAKQAGNGRGNEQFF.

The genes are TRBV9 and TRBJ2-3; TCRdb calls TRBD1, which cannot be checked without DNA. CDR3 length: 15 amino acids. CDR1 is SGDLS and CDR2 is YYNGEE in the germline V gene. The CDR3 sequence is CASSVGSGSTDTQYF.

This chain uses TRBV30 with TRBJ2-3; lacking DNA, the TRBD1 call made by TCRdb goes unchecked. Germline CDR1 reads GTSNPN; CDR2 reads SVGIG (reference sequence). The CDR3 is 13 amino acids. CDR3 sequence: CAWAGQGTDTQYF.

CDR3 loop: CASKKGDGTYNEQFF. This chain uses TRBV2 with TRBJ2-1; TCRdb names TRBD1, which stays unverified in the absence of DNA. This CDR3 has 15 residues. Germline V gene lookup returns CDR1 SNHLY and CDR2 FYNNEI.

V gene TRBV29-1 combines with J gene TRBJ1-1. Germline loops: CDR1 SQVTM, CDR2 ANQGSEA. This CDR3 has 12 residues. The CDR3 loop is CSVDSLNTEAFF.

The rearrangement links TRBV12-3 or TRBV12-4 to TRBJ1-6; TCRdb's D call of TRBD1 is untestable without DNA. The CDR3 length is 15 residues. CDR3 sequence reads: CASSLLGPTGSPLHF.

The chain couples TRBV6-2 or TRBV6-3 to TRBJ2-7. CDR1 MNHEY and CDR2 SVGEGT come from the germline V gene. This CDR3 spans 15 amino acids. The CDR3: CASSYSTGAPYEQYF.

The genes are TRBV28 and TRBJ2-7; checking the TCRdb D call of TRBD2 is not possible without DNA. CDR3 size: 15 residues. Germline CDR1 reads MDHEN; CDR2 reads SYDVKM. This CDR3 is CASRSPQLAGGPVYF. Using reference TRBV28 and TRBJ2-7 for the parts outside the CDR3, the full variable domain is DVKVTQSSRYLVKRTGEKVFLECVQDMDHENMFWYRQDPGLGLRLIYFSYDVKMKEKGDIPEGYSVSREKKERFSLILESASTNQTSMYLCASRSPQLAGGPVYFGPGTRLTVT.

J is TRBJ2-2 and V is TRBV24-1. Germline CDR1 KGHDR, CDR2 SFDVKD. CDR3 length equals 14 residues. CDR3: CATTPSGNTGELFF.

The chain joins TRBV24-1 to TRBJ1-5; checking the TCRdb D call of TRBD1 is not possible without DNA. CDR3 size: 16 residues. The germline V gene has CDR1 KGHDR and CDR2 SFDVKD. The CDR3 here is CATSENTGHSNQPQHF.